The rows below give T cell receptor beta chains drawn from one sample of a study of CD8 T cells in Susac syndrome. TCRdb re-derived calls from the immunoSEQ multiplex PCR reads in MiXCR, one entry per CDR3 protein. The table records some 300,000 distinct CDR3 sequences, 75% to 85% of them present only once. The sample consisted of CD8+ T cells from PBMCs. The receptors here all came from a human donor with multiple sclerosis. The CDR3 runs from the conserved cysteine through the conserved F or W. The D gene is left open where the match is weak. Size is stated for part of the rows, as once, few or many counts, or as a class when the clone is expanded.

TRBJ2-7	.	.	TRBV20-1	TGCAGTGCCAGACGGGGGATCTCCTACGAGCAGTACTTC	CSARRGISYEQYF
TRBJ2-1	TRBD2	.	TRBV27	TGTGTGACCGGGACTAGCGCTGAGTGGGTCTACAATGAGCAGTTCTTC	CVTGTSAEWVYNEQFF
TRBJ2-2	TRBD2	.	TRBV13	TGTGCCAGCAGCTTCCTAGCGGACACCGGGGAGCTGTTTTTT	CASSFLADTGELFF
TRBJ2-7	TRBD1	few	TRBV4-1	TGCGCCAGCAGCCACCCTGGGACAGCCTACGAGCAGTACTTC	CASSHPGTAYEQYF
TRBJ2-7	TRBD2	.	TRBV29-1	TGCAGCGCCTTCTCCCCACTAGCGACGGGAAGCTACGAGCAGTACTTC	CSAFSPLATGSYEQYF
TRBJ2-7	TRBD2	.	TRBV10-3	TGTGCCATCGCGGGGGTATCCTACGAGCAGTACTTC	CAIAGVSYEQYF
TRBJ2-1	.	.	TRBV20-1	TGCAGTGCTAGAGATGGGTTTGCGGCCTACAATGAGCAGTTCTTC	CSARDGFAAYNEQFF
TRBJ2-7	.	.	TRBV7-9	TGTGCCAGCAGCCCACGTATGGCCAAGAGCTCCTACGAGCAGTACTTC	CASSPRMAKSSYEQYF
TRBJ2-5	TRBD2	.	TRBV20-1	TGCAGTGCGAGTACTAGCGGGAGGTGGGAGACCCAGTACTTC	CSASTSGRWETQYF
TRBJ1-5	TRBD1	.	TRBV10-3	TGTGCCATCAGTGAAAACTGGACAGGGGGCAACAATCAGCCCCAGCATTTT	CAISENWTGGNNQPQHF
TRBJ1-4	.	.	TRBV28	TGTGCCAGCACCAAACAGGAAAAACTGTTTTTT	CASTKQEKLFF
TRBJ2-7	.	.	TRBV29-1	TGCAGCGTTGATGGGGTATCCTTGAAGGGTCCGAGGGAGCAGTACTTC	CSVDGVSLKGPREQYF
TRBJ2-3	TRBD2	.	TRBV7-2	TGTGCCAGCAGCTTAGAAAAGGCTAGCGGTGGCACAGATACGCAGTATTTT	CASSLEKASGGTDTQYF
TRBJ2-1	.	once	TRBV18	TGTGCCAGCTCACCCCATACCCTACAGGGATACAATGAGCAGTTCTTC	CASSPHTLQGYNEQFF
TRBJ1-1	TRBD1	.	TRBV7-9	TGTGCCAGCAGCCCCCCTTCCCGACAGGGGGCAAGGACTGAAGCTTTCTTT	CASSPPSRQGARTEAFF
TRBJ2-1	.	.	TRBV28	TGTGCCAGCAGTCCCCTACTAGATACCTACAATGAGCAGTTCTTC	CASSPLLDTYNEQFF
TRBJ1-3	.	few	TRBV28	TGTGCCAGCAGTTCAGGCCCGAACTCTGGAAACACCATATATTTT	CASSSGPNSGNTIYF
TRBJ1-1	.	.	TRBV29-1	TGCAGCGCACCCTCGGCGGGGGCTGAAGCTTTCTTT	CSAPSAGAEAFF
TRBJ2-7	TRBD1	.	TRBV28	TGTGCTCCCGGCGGGACAGGGTGCTACGAGCAGTACTTC	CAPGGTGCYEQYF
TRBJ1-1	.	.	TRBV11-2	TGTGCCAGCAGCGCTCCGGGACCACGGGCTTTCTTT	CASSAPGPRAFF
TRBJ2-3	TRBD2	.	TRBV18	TGTGCCAGCTCACCCTTGGGGGCGGGAGGCTCAGATACGCAGTATTTT	CASSPLGAGGSDTQYF
TRBJ2-7	.	.	TRBV7-9	TGTGCCAGCAGCCATGGGGAAAATTCGGGCTACGAGCAGTACTTC	CASSHGENSGYEQYF
TRBJ2-2	.	.	TRBV27	TGTGCCAGCAGTTCCATCGGTTTCGGATCCACCGGGGAGCTGTTTTTT	CASSSIGFGSTGELFF
TRBJ1-1	.	few	TRBV4-3	TGCGCCAGCAGCCAAGAGCCAGATCCGAACATGAACACTGAAGCTTTCTTT	CASSQEPDPNMNTEAFF
TRBJ1-2	.	.	TRBV6-5	TGTGCCAGCAGTTACGGGGGGCGGCCAAGCGACTATGGCTACACCTTC	CASSYGGRPSDYGYTF
TRBJ2-3	.	.	TRBV14	TGTGCCAGCAGCGACCGGGACTTTGACTTGGAGTATTTT	CASSDRDFDLEYF
TRBJ1-5	.	.	TRBV19	TGTGCCAGTAGTATAGATCTCACAGTTAATCAGCCCCAGCATTTT	CASSIDLTVNQPQHF
TRBJ2-2	.	.	TRBV24-1	TGTGCCACCAGTGAGGCGGGCACCGGGGAGCTGTTTTTT	CATSEAGTGELFF
TRBJ2-1	TRBD2	.	TRBV29-1	TGCAGCGTTGACGGACTAGCGGGAGTGCAGTTCTTC	CSVDGLAGVQFF
TRBJ2-5	.	once	TRBV4-3	TGCGCCAGCAGCCAAGATCGGTATTCGCCGGGCGGCCCCCAAGAGACCCAGTACTTC	CASSQDRYSPGGPQETQYF
TRBJ2-7	.	.	TRBV27	TGTGCCAGCAGTTTACGCGGTCCGCTATACGAGCAGTACTTC	CASSLRGPLYEQYF
TRBJ2-5	.	.	TRBV28	TGTGCCAGCAGCCCCAATCCTGGGGAGACCCAGTACTTC	CASSPNPGETQYF
TRBJ1-1	.	.	TRBV4-3	TGCGCCAGCAGCCAAGATGTTTGGGTTTTGAACACTGAAGCTTTCTTT	CASSQDVWVLNTEAFF
TRBJ2-2	.	once	TRBV27	TGTGCCAGCAGTTTAACAGGGCCCGGGGAGCTGTTTTTT	CASSLTGPGELFF
TRBJ1-5	.	.	TRBV7-9	TGTGCCAGCAGACCGGACGGCTGGAATCAGCCCCAGCATTTT	CASRPDGWNQPQHF
TRBJ1-2	.	.	TRBV27	TGTGCCAGCAGCTCAACCCTTGCTAACTATGGCTACACCTTC	CASSSTLANYGYTF
TRBJ2-1	TRBD2	.	TRBV2	TGTGCCAGCAGTGATGGACTAGCAGATCATGAGTTCTTC	CASSDGLADHEFF
TRBJ2-1	TRBD1	.	TRBV11-3	TGTGCCAGCAGCTTAGAGGGGACAGGCCACGACAATGAGCAGTTCTTC	CASSLEGTGHDNEQFF
TRBJ2-7	.	.	TRBV29-1	TGCAGCGTTGTTCTCTTACACTCCTACGAGCAGTACTTC	CSVVLLHSYEQYF
TRBJ2-3	TRBD1	once	TRBV13	TGTGCCAGCCCACAGGGGGCCGGAGATACGCAGTATTTT	CASPQGAGDTQYF
TRBJ2-2	TRBD1	.	TRBV20-1	TGCAGTGCGCCTGACAGGGAGACGAACACCGGGGAGCTGTTTTTT	CSAPDRETNTGELFF
TRBJ2-1	TRBD1	.	TRBV27	TGTGCCACCCTCACCGGGACAGGGGACAATGAGCAGTTCTTC	CATLTGTGDNEQFF